The sequence of this T cell receptor beta chain was determined in a study of CD8+CD57+ T cells in acquired aplastic anemia. This clonotype was found once. The antigen remains unidentified. The junction departs from germline at one end; a sequencing error may be responsible. Study-level findings and limits: Some 28 sequences, all CD8+ CDR3, were shared between patients and controls.

Investigators profiled TCR beta VDJ and CDR3 from genomic DNA template. TCRdb passed the reads through MiXCR, listing each CDR3 protein once. The top ten hold around 8% of the sample, which has under 350,000 distinct CDR3 sequences, 56% seen once. CDR1 and CDR2 (germline): SGHVS, FNYEAQ. This CDR3 has 15 amino acids. This sequence joins TRBV7-6 and TRBJ2-3; D assignment may be TRBD1 or TRBD2 (6 bases each). The clonotype comes from a human donor with severe aplastic anemia or a healthy control (not recorded which). The sequenced sample consisted of sorted CD4+, CD8+, or CD8+CD57+ T cells (not recorded which) from PBMCs. The CDR3 region has the DNA TGTGCCAGCAGTCTCCTTTGGGGGGACACAGATATGCAGTATTTT. Translating gives CASSLLWGDTDMQYF.